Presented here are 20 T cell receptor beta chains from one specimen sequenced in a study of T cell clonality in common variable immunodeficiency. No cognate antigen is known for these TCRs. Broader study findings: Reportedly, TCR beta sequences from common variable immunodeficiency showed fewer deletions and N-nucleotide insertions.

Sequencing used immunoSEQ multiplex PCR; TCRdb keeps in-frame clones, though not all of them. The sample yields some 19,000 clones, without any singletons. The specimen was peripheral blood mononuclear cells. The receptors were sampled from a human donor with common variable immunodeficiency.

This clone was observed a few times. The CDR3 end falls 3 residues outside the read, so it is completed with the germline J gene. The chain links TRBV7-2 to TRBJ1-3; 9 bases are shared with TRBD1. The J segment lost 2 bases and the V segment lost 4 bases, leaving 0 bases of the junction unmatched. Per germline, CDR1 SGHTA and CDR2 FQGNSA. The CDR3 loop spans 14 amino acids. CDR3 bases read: TGTGCCAGCAGCTGGACAGGGGCTGGAAACACC. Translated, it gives CASSWTGAGNT. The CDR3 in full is CASSWTGAGNTIYF.

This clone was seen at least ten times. The CDR3 bases that were read are TGCAGTGCTAGAAATTTCCAGGGCCTTAATTCACCC. It is translated as CSARNFQGLNSP. The whole CDR3 sequence reads CSARNFQGLNSPLHF. V gene TRBV20-1 combines with J gene TRBJ1-6, with D possibly TRBD1 on 5 matching bases. The missing CDR3 end, 3 residues past where the read stops, is filled in from the germline J gene. Germline CDR1 is DFQATT and CDR2 is SNEGSKA (reference sequence). The CDR3 sequence is 15 residues long. V was shortened by 2 bases and J by 6 bases, with 14 bases between the two germline ends.

CDR3 DNA, as far as it was read: TGTGCCAGTCAGGACAGCGGAAATCAGCCC. It codes for CASQDSGNQP. The full CDR3 sequence reads CASQDSGNQPQHF. The chain couples TRBV7-9 to TRBJ1-5, with D maybe TRBD1 (6 bases). The read terminates 3 residues ahead of where the CDR3 ends, so the germline J gene completes it. With 9 bases removed from V and 4 bases from J, the gap between germline ends came to 13 bases. CDR1 and CDR2 from the germline V gene are SEHNR and FQNEAQ (reference sequence). The CDR3 has 13 residues.

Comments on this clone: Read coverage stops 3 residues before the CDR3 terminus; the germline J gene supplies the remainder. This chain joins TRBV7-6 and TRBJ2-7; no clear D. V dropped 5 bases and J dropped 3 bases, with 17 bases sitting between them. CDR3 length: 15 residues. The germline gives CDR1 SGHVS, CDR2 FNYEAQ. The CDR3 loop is CASSPAAVSVYEQYF. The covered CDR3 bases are TGTGCCAGCAGCCCCGCCGCTGTCAGCGTCTACGAG.

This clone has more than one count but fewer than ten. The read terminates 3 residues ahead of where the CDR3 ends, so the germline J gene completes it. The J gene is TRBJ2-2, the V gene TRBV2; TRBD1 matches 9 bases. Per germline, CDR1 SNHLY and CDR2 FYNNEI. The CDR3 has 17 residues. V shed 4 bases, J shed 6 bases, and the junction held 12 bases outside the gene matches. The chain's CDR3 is CASSVGLTGGASGELFF. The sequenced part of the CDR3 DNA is TGTGCCAGCAGTGTGGGTCTAACAGGGGGCGCTTCCGGGGAG.

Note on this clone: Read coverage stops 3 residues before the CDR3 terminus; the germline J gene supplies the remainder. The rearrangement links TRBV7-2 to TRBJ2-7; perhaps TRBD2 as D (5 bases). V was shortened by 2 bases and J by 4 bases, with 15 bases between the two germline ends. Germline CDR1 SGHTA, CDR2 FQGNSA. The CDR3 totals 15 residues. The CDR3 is CASSLSPPSIYEQYF. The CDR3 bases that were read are TGTGCCAGCAGCTTATCTCCCCCTAGCATATACGAG.

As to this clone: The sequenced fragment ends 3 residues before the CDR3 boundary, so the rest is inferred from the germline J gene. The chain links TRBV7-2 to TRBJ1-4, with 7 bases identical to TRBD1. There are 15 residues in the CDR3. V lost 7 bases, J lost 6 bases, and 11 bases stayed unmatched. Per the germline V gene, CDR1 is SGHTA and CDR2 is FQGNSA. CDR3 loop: CASTPGTAAHEKLFF. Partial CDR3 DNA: TGTGCCAGCACCCCCGGGACAGCGGCCCATGAAAAA.

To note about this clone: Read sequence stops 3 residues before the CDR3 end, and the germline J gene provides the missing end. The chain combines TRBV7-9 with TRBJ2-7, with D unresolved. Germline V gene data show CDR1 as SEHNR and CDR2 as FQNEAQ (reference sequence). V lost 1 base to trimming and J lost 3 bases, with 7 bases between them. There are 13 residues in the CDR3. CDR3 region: CASSLGGNYEQYF. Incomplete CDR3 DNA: TGTGCCAGCAGCTTAGGAGGTAACTACGAG.

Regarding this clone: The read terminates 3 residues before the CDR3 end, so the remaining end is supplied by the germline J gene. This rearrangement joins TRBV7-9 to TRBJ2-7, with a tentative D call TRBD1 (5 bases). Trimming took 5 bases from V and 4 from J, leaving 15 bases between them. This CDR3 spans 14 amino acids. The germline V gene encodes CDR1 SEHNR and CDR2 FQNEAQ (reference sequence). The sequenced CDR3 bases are TGTGCCAGCAGCCACCGACAGAATGCTTACGAG. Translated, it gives CASSHRQNAYE. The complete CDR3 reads CASSHRQNAYEQYF. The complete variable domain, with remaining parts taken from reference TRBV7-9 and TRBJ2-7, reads DTGVSQNPRHKITKRGQNVTFRCDPISEHNRLYWYRQTLGQGPEFLTYFQNEAQLEKSRLLSDRFSAERPKGSFSTLEIQRTEQGDSAMYLCASSHRQNAYEQYFGPGTRLTVT.

Partial CDR3 DNA: TGCAGTGCTAAGGGAGAGACC. This gives the protein CSAKGET. The whole CDR3 sequence is CSAKGETQYF. The J gene is TRBJ2-5, the V gene TRBV20-1; no clear D. The read terminates 3 residues ahead of where the CDR3 ends, so the germline J gene completes it. CDR3 length equals 10 residues. V dropped 4 bases and J dropped 4 bases, with 4 bases sitting between them. Looked up from germline, CDR1 is DFQATT and CDR2 is SNEGSKA (reference sequence).

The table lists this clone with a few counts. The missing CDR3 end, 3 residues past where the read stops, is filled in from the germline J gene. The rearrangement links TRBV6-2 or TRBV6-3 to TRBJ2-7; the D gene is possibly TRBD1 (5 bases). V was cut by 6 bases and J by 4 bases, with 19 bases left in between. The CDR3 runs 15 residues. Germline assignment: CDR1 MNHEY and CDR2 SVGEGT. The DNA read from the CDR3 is TGTGCCAGCAGAAACCCAGATAGGACACATTACGAG. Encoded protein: CASRNPDRTHYE. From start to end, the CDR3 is CASRNPDRTHYEQYF.

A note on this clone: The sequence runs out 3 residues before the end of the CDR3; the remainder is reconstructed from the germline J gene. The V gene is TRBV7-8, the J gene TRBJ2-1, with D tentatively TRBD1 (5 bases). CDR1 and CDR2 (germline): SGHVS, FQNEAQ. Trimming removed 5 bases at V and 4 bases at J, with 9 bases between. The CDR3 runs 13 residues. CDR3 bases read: TGTGCCAGCAGCGAGACAGTATACAATGAG. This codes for CASSETVYNE. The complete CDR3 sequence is CASSETVYNEQFF.

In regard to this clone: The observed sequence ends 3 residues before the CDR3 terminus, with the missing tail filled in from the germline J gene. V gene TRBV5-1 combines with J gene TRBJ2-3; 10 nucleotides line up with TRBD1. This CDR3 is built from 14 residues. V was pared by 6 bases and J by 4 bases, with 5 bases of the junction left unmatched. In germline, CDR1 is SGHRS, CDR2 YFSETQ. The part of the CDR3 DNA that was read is TGCGCCAGCACCTGGACAGGGGGTCCAGATACG. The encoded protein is CASTWTGGPDT. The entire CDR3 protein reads CASTWTGGPDTQYF.

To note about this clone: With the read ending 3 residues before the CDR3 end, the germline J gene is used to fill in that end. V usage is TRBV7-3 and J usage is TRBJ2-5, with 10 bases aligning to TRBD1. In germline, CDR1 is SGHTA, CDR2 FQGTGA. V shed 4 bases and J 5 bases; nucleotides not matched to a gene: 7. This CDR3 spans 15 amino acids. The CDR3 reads CASSYGTGEWETQYF. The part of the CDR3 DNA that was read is TGTGCCAGCAGCTACGGGACAGGGGAGTGGGAGACC. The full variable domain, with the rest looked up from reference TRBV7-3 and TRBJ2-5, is GAGVSQTPSNKVTEKGKYVELRCDPISGHTALYWYRQSLGQGPEFLIYFQGTGAADDSGLPNDRFFAVRPEGSVSTLKIQRTERGDSAVYLCASSYGTGEWETQYFGPGTRLLVL.

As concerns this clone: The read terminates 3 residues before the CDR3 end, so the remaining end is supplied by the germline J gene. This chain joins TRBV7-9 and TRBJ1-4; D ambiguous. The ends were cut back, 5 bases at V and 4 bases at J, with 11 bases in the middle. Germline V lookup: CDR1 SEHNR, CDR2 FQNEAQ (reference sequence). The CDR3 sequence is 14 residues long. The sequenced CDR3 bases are TGTGCCAGCAGCCCCTCTGTAGATAATGAAAAA. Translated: CASSPSVDNEK. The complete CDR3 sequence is CASSPSVDNEKLFF.

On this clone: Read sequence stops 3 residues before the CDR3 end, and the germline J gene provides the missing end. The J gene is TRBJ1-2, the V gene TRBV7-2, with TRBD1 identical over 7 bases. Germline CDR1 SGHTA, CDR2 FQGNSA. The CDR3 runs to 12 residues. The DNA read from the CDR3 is TGTGCCAGCAGCCCGCAGGGGGACGGC. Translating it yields CASSPQGDG. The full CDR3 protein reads CASSPQGDGYTF.

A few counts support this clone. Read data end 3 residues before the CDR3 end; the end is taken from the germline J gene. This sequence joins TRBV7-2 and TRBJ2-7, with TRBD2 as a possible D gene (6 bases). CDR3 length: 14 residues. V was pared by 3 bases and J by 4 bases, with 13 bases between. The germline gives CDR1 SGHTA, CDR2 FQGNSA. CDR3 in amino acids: CASSFAWRGYEQYF. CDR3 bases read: TGTGCCAGCAGCTTTGCGTGGAGGGGATACGAG.

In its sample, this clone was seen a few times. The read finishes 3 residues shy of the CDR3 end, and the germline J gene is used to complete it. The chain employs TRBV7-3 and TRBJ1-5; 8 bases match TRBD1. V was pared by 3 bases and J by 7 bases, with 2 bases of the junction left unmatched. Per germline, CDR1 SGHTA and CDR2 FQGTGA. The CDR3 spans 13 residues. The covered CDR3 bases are TGTGCCAGCAGCTTGGACAGGGCCCAGCCC. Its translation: CASSLDRAQP. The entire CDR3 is CASSLDRAQPQHF. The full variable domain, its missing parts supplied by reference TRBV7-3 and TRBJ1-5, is GAGVSQTPSNKVTEKGKYVELRCDPISGHTALYWYRQSLGQGPEFLIYFQGTGAADDSGLPNDRFFAVRPEGSVSTLKIQRTERGDSAVYLCASSLDRAQPQHFGDGTRLSIL.

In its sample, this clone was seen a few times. Incomplete CDR3 DNA: TGTGCCGGGCTTGTCTATAATGAG. It is translated as CAGLVYNE. From start to end, the CDR3 is CAGLVYNEQFF. The rearrangement joins TRBV30 to TRBJ2-1; no reliable D call. The read ends 3 residues shy of where the CDR3 ends; the end is completed using the germline J gene. In germline, CDR1 is GTSNPN, CDR2 SVGIG (reference sequence). The CDR3 totals 11 residues. The V and J ends lost 8 bases and 7 bases respectively, with 12 bases between them.

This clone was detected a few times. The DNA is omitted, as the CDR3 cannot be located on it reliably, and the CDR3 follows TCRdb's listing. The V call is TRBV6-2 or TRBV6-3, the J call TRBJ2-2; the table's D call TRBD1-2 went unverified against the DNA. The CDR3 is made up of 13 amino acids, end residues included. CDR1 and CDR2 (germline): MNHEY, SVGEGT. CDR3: CASSTFGAGELFF.